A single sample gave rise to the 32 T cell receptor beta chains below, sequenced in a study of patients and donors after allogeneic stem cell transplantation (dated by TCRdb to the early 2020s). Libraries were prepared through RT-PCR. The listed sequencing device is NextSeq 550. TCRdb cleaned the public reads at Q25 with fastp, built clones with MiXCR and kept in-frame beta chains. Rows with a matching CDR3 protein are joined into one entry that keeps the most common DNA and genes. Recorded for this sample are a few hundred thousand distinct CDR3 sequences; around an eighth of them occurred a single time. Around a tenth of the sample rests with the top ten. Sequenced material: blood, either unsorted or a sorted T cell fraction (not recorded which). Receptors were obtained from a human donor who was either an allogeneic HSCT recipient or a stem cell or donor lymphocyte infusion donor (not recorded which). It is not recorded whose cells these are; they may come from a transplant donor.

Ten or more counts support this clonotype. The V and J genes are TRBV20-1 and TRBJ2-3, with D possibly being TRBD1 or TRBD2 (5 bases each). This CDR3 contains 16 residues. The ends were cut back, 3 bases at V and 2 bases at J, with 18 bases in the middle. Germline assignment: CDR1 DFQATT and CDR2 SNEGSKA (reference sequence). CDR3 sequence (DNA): TGCAGTGCTAGTCGCCTCCGGGACGGGTACACAGATACGCAGTATTTT. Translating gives CSASRLRDGYTDTQYF.

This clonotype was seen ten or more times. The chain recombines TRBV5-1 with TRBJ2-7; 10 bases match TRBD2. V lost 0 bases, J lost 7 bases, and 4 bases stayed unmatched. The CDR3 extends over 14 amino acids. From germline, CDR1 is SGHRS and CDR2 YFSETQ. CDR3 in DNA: TGCGCCAGCAGCTTGGCGGCTAGCGGGAGTGAGCAGTACTTC. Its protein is CASSLAASGSEQYF.

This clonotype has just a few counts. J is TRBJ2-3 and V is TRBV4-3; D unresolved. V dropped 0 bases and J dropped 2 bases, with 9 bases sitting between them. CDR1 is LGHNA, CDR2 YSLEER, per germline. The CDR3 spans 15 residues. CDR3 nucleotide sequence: TGCGCCAGCAGCCAAGATCGGAAAAACACAGATACGCAGTATTTT. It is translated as CASSQDRKNTDTQYF.

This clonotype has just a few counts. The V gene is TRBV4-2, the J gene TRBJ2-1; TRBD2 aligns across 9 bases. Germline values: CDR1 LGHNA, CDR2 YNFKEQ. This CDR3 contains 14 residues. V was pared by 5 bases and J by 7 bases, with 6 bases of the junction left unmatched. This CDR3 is CASSTIAGVNEQFF. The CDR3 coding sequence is TGTGCCAGCAGCACGATAGCGGGGGTTAATGAGCAGTTCTTC.

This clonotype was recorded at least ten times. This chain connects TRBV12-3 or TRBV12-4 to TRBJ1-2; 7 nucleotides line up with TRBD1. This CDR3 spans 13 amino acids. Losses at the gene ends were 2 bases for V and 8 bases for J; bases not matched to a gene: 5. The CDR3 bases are TGTGCCAGCAGTTTACGGACAGGCCCAGGCTACACCTTC. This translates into CASSLRTGPGYTF.

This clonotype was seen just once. In nucleotides, the CDR3 is TGTGCCAGCAGTTCCCGGAGCAAGAACCCTTACGAGCAGTACTTC. Translating gives CASSSRSKNPYEQYF. The chain links TRBV12-3 or TRBV12-4 to TRBJ2-7; D gene ambiguous. CDR3 length: 15 amino acids. Trimming took off 4 bases at V and 4 bases at J, with 17 bases between the two ends.

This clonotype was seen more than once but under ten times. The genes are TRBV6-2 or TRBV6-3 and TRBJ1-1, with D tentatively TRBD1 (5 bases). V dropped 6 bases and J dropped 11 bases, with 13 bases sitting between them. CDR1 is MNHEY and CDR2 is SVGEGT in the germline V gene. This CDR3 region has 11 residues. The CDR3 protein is CASSNGGDAFF. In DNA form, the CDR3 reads TGTGCCAGCAGCAACGGAGGGGACGCTTTCTTT.

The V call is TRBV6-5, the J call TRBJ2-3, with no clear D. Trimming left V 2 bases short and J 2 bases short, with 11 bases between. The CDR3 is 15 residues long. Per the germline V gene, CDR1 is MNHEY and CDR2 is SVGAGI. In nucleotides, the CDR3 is TGTGCCAGCAGTTACGATTTTCCACACACAGATACGCAGTATTTT. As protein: CASSYDFPHTDTQYF.

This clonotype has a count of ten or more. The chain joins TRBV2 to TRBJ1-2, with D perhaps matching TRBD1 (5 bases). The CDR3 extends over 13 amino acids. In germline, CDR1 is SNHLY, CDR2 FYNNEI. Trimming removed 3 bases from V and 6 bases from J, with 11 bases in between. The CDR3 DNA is TGTGCCAGCAGTGAGGGCAGGGTGGATGGCTACACCTTC. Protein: CASSEGRVDGYTF.

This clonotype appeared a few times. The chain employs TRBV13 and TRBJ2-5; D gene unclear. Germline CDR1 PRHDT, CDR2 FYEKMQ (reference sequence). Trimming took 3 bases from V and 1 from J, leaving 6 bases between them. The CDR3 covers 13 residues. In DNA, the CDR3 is TGTGCCAGCAGCTTTATGGGCCAAGAGACCCAGTACTTC. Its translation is CASSFMGQETQYF.

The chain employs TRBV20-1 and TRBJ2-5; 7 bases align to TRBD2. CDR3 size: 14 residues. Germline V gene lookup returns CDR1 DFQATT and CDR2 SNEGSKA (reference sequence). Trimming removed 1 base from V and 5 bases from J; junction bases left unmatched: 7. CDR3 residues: CSARGGGPWETQYF. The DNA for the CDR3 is TGCAGTGCTAGAGGCGGGGGTCCATGGGAGACCCAGTACTTC.

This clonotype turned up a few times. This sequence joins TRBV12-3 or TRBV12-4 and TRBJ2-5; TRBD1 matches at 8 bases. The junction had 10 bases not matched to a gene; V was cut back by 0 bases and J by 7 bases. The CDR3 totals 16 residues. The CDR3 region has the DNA TGTGCCAGCAGTTTAGCCAAACTGGGACAGGTGGGGACCCAGTACTTC. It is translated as CASSLAKLGQVGTQYF.

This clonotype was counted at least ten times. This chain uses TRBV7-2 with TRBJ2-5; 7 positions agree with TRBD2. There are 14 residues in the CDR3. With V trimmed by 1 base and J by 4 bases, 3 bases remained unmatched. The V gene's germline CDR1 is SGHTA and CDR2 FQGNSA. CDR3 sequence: CASSLVASGETQYF. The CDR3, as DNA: TGTGCCAGCAGCTTAGTGGCTAGCGGAGAGACCCAGTACTTC.

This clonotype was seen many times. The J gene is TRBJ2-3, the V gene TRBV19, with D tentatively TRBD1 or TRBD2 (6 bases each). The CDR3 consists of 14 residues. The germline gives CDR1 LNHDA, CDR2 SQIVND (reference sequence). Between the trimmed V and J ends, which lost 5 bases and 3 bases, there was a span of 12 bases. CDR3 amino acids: CASSFEGGTDTQYF. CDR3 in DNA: TGTGCCAGTAGTTTCGAAGGGGGGACAGATACGCAGTATTTT.

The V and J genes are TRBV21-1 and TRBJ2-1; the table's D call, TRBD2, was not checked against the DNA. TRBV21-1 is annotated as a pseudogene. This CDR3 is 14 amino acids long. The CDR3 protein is CASRGTSGYNEQFF. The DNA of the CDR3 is TGTGCCAGCAGGGGGACTAGCGGATACAATGAGCAGTTCTTC.

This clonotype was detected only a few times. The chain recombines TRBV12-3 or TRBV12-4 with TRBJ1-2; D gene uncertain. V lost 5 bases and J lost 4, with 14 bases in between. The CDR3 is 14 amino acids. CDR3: CASSPSGKGYGYTF. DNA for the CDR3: TGTGCCAGCAGTCCCAGTGGGAAAGGCTATGGCTACACCTTC.

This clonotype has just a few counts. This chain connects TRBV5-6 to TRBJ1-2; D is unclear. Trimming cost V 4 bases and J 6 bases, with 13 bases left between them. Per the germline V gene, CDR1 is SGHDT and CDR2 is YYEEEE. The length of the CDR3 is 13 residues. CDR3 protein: CASSVSRPHGYTF. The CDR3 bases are TGTGCCAGCAGCGTATCTCGCCCTCATGGCTACACCTTC.

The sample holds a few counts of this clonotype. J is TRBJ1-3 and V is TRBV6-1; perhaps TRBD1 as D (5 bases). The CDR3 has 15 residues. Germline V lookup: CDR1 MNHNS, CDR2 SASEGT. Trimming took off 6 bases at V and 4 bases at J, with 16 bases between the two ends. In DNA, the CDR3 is TGTGCCAGCAGGGCGTCGACAGACGGCGGAAACACCATATATTTT. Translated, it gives CASRASTDGGNTIYF.

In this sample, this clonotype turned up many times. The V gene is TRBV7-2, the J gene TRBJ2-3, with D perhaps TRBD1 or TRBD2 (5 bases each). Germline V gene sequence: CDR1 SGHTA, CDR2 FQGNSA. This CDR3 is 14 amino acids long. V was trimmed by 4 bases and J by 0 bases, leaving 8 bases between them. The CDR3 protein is CASSSGPSTDTQYF. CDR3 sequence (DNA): TGTGCCAGCAGCTCGGGACCAAGCACAGATACGCAGTATTTT.

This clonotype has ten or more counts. The CDR3 DNA sequence: TGTGCCAGCAGTTGGTTAGCGGCGAAAAACACAGATACGCAGTATTTT. Translating it yields CASSWLAAKNTDTQYF. The V call is TRBV6-5, the J call TRBJ2-3; a possible D gene is TRBD2 (6 bases). The CDR3 runs to 16 residues. Germline V gives CDR1 MNHEY, CDR2 SVGAGI. V lost 4 bases, J lost 2 bases, and 16 bases lay in between.

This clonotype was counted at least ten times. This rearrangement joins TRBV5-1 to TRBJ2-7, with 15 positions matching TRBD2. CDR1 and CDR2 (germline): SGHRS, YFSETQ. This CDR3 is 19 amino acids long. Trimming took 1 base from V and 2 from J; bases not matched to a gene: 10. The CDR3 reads CASSLNGPGTSGRTYEQYF. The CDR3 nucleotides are TGCGCCAGCAGCTTGAATGGACCAGGGACTAGCGGGAGGACCTACGAGCAGTACTTC.

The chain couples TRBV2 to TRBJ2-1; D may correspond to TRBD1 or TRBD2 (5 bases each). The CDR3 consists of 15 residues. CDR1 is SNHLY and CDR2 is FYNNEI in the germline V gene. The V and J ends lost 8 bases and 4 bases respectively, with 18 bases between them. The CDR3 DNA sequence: TGTGCCAGCGCAGCTCGTGGGGGTGGTTACAATGAGCAGTTCTTC. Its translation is CASAARGGGYNEQFF.

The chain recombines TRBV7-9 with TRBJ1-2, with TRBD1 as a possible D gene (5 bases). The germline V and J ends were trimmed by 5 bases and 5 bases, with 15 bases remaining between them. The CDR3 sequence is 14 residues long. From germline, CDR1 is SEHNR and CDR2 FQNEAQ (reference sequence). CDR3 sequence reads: CASSLGTTEYGYTF. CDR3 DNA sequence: TGTGCCAGCAGCCTCGGGACGACAGAGTATGGCTACACCTTC.

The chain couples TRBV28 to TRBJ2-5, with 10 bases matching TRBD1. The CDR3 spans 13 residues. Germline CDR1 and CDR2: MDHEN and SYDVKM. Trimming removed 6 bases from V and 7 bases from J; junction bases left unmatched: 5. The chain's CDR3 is CASSRQGAGTQYF. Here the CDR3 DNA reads TGTGCCAGCAGCCGACAGGGGGCAGGGACCCAGTACTTC.

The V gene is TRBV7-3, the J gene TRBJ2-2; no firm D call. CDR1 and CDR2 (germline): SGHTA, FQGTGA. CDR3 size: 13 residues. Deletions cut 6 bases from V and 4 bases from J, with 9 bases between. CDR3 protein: CASSSQGTGELFF. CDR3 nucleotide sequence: TGTGCCAGCAGTTCTCAAGGCACCGGGGAGCTGTTTTTT.

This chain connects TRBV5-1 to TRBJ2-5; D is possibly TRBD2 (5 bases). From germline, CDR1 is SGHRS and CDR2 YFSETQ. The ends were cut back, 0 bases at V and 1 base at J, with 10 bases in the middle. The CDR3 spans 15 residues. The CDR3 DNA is TGCGCCAGCAGCTTGGAGGGAGCTACCCAAGAGACCCAGTACTTC. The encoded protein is CASSLEGATQETQYF.

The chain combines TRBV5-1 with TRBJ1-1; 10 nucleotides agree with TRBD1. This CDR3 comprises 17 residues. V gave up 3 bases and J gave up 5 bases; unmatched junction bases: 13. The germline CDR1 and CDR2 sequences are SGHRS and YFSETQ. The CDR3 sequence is CASSSGFRTGGRTEAFF. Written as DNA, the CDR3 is TGCGCCAGCAGCTCGGGGTTCCGGACAGGGGGTAGAACTGAAGCTTTCTTT.

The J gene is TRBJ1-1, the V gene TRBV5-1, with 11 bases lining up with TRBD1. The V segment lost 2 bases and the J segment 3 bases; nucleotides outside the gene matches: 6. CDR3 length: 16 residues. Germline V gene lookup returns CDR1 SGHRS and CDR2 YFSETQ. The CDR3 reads CASSFGTGGLDTEAFF. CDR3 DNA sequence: TGCGCCAGCAGCTTCGGGACAGGGGGATTAGACACTGAAGCTTTCTTT.

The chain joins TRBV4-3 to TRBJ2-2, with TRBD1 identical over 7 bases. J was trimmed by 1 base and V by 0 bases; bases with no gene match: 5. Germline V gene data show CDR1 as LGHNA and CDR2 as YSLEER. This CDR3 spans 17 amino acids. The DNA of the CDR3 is TGCGCCAGCAGCCAAGATGTAAGGGGGCGGAACACCGGGGAGCTGTTTTTT. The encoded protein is CASSQDVRGRNTGELFF.

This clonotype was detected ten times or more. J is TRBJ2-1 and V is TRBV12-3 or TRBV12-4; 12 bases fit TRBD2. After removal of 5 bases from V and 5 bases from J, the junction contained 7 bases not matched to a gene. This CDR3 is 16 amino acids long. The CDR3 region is CASSQGLAGYHNEQFF. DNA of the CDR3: TGTGCCAGCAGTCAGGGACTAGCGGGTTATCACAATGAGCAGTTCTTC.

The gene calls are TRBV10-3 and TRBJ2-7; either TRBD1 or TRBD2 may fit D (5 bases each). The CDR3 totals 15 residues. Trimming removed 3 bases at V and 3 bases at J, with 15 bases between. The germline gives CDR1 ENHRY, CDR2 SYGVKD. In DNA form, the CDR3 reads TGTGCCATCAGTGACGGGACCCTCCTTTACTACGAGCAGTACTTC. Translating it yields CAISDGTLLYYEQYF.

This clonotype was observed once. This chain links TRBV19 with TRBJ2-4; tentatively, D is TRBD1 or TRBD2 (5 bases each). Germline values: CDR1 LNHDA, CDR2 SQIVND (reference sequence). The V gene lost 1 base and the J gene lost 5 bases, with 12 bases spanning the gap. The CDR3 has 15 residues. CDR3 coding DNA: TGTGCCAGTAGTATAGTTGGGACGGCCCAAAACATTCAGTACTTC. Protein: CASSIVGTAQNIQYF.